A single sample is the source of the 13 T cell receptor beta chains below, sequenced in a study of T-cell memory formation after mild COVID-19. In TCRdb, the 5' RACE reads were re-called with MiXCR into one record per CDR3 protein. The repertoire holds under 400,000 distinct CDR3 sequences, with under 30% as singletons. Input material: PBMCs or a T cell subset sorted from them (not recorded which). The source of these receptors is an adult woman who had mild COVID-19 (a few samples of this study predate the infection). Cell type and time point are not known.

This clonotype has a handful of counts. V is TRBV4-3 and J is TRBJ2-3, with D maybe TRBD1 (6 bases). Trimming removed 1 base at V and 3 bases at J, with 11 bases between. The CDR3 is 15 residues long. Germline V gene sequence: CDR1 LGHNA, CDR2 YSLEER. The CDR3 DNA follows: TGCGCCAGCAGCCAAGGACAGGTCAGAACAGATACGCAGTATTTT. This sequence encodes CASSQGQVRTDTQYF.

The rearrangement uses TRBV20-1 and TRBJ1-5; 8 nucleotides agree with TRBD1. This CDR3 has 14 residues. From germline, CDR1 is DFQATT and CDR2 SNEGSKA (reference sequence). With V trimmed by 5 bases and J by 3 bases, 6 bases remained unmatched. In DNA form, the CDR3 reads TGCAGTGCTGGAGGGACAGGCCCCAATCAGCCCCAGCATTTT. Protein product: CSAGGTGPNQPQHF.

Only a few counts were recorded for this clonotype. The rearrangement links TRBV3-1 to TRBJ2-3, with 14 bases identical to TRBD2. The germline V gene encodes CDR1 LGHDT and CDR2 YNNKEL (reference sequence). V lost 5 bases to trimming and J lost 0 bases; unmatched junction nucleotides: 10. The CDR3 is 19 amino acids. Written as DNA, the CDR3 is TGTGCCAGCAGCGGCAGGGCGGGACTAGCGGGGGCCAGCACAGATACGCAGTATTTT. Its protein product is CASSGRAGLAGASTDTQYF.

This chain links TRBV5-1 with TRBJ1-5; 8 nucleotides line up with TRBD1. The CDR3 loop spans 15 amino acids. Losses at the gene ends were 5 bases for V and 0 bases for J; bases not matched to a gene: 4. Germline V gene sequence: CDR1 SGHRS, CDR2 YFSETQ. CDR3 DNA: TGCGCCAGCAGTAGAACAGGGGGTAGCAATCAGCCCCAGCATTTT. It translates to CASSRTGGSNQPQHF.

The chain carries TRBV20-1 and TRBJ2-5, with 7 positions matching TRBD1. CDR3 length: 16 amino acids. Germline V CDR1 and CDR2: DFQATT, SNEGSKA (reference sequence). V was pared by 4 bases and J by 1 base, with 12 bases of the junction left unmatched. CDR3 residues: CSAKSGTDTSQETQYF. The CDR3 nucleotides read TGCAGTGCTAAATCCGGGACAGACACTTCCCAAGAGACCCAGTACTTC.

This chain connects TRBV6-5 to TRBJ2-4, with 7 bases lining up with TRBD2. CDR1 is MNHEY, CDR2 SVGAGI, per germline. The ends lost 0 bases at V and 6 bases at J; junction bases unmatched: 5. CDR3 length equals 15 residues. This CDR3 is CASSYSGEGGNIQYF. CDR3 bases: TGTGCCAGCAGTTACTCGGGGGAGGGAGGAAACATTCAGTACTTC.

The chain employs TRBV7-8 and TRBJ2-1; 14 bases are shared with TRBD2. CDR3 length equals 15 residues. Germline CDR1 is SGHVS and CDR2 is FQNEAQ. The ends lost 5 bases at V and 9 bases at J; junction bases unmatched: 6. The CDR3 region is CASSEGLAGGFEQFF. CDR3 nucleotide sequence: TGTGCCAGCAGCGAAGGACTAGCGGGGGGCTTTGAGCAGTTCTTC.

The chain combines TRBV18 with TRBJ2-7; the D gene is possibly TRBD1 (5 bases). V was cut by 3 bases and J by 1 base, with 10 bases left in between. The CDR3 extends over 14 amino acids. CDR1 is KGHSH, CDR2 LQKENI, per germline. CDR3 in DNA: TGTGCCAGCTCACCCGACAGTTTTTCCTACGAGCAGTACTTC. Its protein is CASSPDSFSYEQYF.

The chain combines TRBV20-1 with TRBJ2-5; 10 bases are a match to TRBD2. The germline V gene has CDR1 DFQATT and CDR2 SNEGSKA (reference sequence). The CDR3 is made up of 15 amino acids. J lost 3 bases, V lost 8 bases, and 12 bases had no gene match. This CDR3 reads CSTLAGVWGKETQYF. In nucleotides, the CDR3 is TGCAGTACCCTAGCGGGAGTGTGGGGCAAAGAGACCCAGTACTTC.

The chain links TRBV29-1 to TRBJ1-1; maybe TRBD1 (6 bases). Germline V gene data show CDR1 as SQVTM and CDR2 as ANQGSEA. V was cut by 7 bases and J by 8 bases, with 17 bases left in between. The CDR3 has 12 residues. CDR3 DNA: TGCAGCGAACAGGGTATCGGACAGGAAGCTTTCTTT. It translates to CSEQGIGQEAFF.

The chain is built from TRBV7-9 and TRBJ2-3; 8 bases align to TRBD2. Germline V gives CDR1 SEHNR, CDR2 FQNEAQ (reference sequence). V shed 4 bases and J 1 base; nucleotides not matched to a gene: 7. This CDR3 region has 16 residues. The DNA of the CDR3 is TGTGCCAGCAGCTACGGAGAAGCGGGGGGCACAGATACGCAGTATTTT. This encodes CASSYGEAGGTDTQYF.

This clonotype was observed a handful of times. The chain employs TRBV4-2 and TRBJ2-3; the D is unclear. Per germline, CDR1 LGHNA and CDR2 YNFKEQ. CDR3 length: 17 amino acids. The V end lost 0 bases, the J end lost 2 bases, and 15 bases lay between the germline ends. CDR3 nucleotides: TGTGCCAGCAGCCAAGAGGCCCGAACACGTCCCACAGATACGCAGTATTTT. Encoded protein: CASSQEARTRPTDTQYF.

This clonotype was picked up a small number of times. The chain employs TRBV7-9 and TRBJ2-3; the D is unclear. Germline V lookup: CDR1 SEHNR, CDR2 FQNEAQ (reference sequence). V dropped 5 bases and J dropped 6 bases, with 15 bases sitting between them. This CDR3 contains 14 residues. CDR3 bases: TGTGCCAGCAGCCCAGGACCATCACAGGATACGCAGTATTTT. Translation: CASSPGPSQDTQYF.